This TCR beta chain was retrieved from a study of blood T cell repertoires in COVID-19. Overall study: Donors in the United States, Italy and Spain gave samples during acute or convalescent COVID-19. Nucleic acid was either cDNA or gDNA, and it came from T cells, B-cell-depleted T cells, or PBMCs.

Study processing details: Estimated nucleated cell counts came from reference gene primer amplification. Libraries were prepared by immunoSEQ multiplex PCR; TCRdb keeps only in-frame clonotypes and omits some of them. That table supplies the V and J calls and clone size; D and trimming were determined from the DNA. The repertoire holds about 230,000 clones, around four fifths seen once, with 15% to 20% in the top ten. The V segment lost 6 bases and the J segment 5 bases; nucleotides outside the gene matches: 9. Germline-derived CDR1 and CDR2 are MNHNS and SASEGT. CDR3 length equals 14 residues. This clonotype was sampled from a woman aged 80 or over with active or convalescent COVID-19. The V call is TRBV6-1, the J call TRBJ1-1; TRBD1 matches 7 bases. The sequenced sample consisted of peripheral blood. CDR3 coding DNA: TGTGCCAGCAGCTCCCGGACAGGCAAAACTGAAGCTTTCTTT. Translation gives CASSSRTGKTEAFF.